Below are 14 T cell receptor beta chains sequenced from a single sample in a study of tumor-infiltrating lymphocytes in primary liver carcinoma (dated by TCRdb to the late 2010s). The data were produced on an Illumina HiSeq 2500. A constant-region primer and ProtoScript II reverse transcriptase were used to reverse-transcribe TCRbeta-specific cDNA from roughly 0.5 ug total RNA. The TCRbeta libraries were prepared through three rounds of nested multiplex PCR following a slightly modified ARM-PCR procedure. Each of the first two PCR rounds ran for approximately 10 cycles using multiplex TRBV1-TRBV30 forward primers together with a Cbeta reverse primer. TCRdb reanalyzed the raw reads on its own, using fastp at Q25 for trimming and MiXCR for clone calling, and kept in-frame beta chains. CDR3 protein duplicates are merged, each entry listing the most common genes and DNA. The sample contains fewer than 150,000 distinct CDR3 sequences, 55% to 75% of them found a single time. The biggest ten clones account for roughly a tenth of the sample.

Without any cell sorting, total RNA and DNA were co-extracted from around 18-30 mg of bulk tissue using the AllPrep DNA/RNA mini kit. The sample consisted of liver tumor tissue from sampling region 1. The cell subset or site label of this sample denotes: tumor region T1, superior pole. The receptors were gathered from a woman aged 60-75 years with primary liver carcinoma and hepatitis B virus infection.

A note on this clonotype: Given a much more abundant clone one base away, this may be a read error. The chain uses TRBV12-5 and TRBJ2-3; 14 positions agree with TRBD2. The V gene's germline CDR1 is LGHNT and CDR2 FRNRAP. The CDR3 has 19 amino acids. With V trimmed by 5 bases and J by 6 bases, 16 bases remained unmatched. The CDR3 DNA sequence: TGTGCTAGTGGTATCCAGGGACTAGCGGGAGTTGGCGTTACGGATACGCAGTATTTT. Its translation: CASGIQGLAGVGVTDTQYF.

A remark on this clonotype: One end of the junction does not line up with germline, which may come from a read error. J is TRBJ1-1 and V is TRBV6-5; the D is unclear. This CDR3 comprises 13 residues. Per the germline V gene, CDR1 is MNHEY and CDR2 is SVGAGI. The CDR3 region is CTSSRDINTEAFF. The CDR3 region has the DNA TGTACCAGCAGCAGAGACATTAACACTGAAGCTTTCTTT.

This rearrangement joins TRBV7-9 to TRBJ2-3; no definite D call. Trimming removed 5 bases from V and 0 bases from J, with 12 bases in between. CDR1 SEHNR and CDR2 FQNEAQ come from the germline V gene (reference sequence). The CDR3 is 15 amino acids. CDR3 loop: CASSAPRSSTDTQYF. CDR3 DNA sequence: TGTGCCAGCAGCGCGCCGCGGTCTAGCACAGATACGCAGTATTTT.

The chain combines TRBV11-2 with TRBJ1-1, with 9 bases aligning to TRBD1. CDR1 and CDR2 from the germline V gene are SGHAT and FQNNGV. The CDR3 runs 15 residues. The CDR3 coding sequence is TGTACCTGCAGCCCTAGGGGACAGGGCTACACTGAAGCTTTCTTT. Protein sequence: CTCSPRGQGYTEAFF.

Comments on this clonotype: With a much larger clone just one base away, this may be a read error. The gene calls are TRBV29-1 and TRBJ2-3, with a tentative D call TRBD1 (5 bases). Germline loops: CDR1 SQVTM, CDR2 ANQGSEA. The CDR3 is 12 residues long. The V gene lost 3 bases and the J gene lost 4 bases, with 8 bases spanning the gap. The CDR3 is CSVDNRPDTQYF. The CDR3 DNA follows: TGCAGCGTTGATAACAGGCCAGATACGCAGTATTTT.

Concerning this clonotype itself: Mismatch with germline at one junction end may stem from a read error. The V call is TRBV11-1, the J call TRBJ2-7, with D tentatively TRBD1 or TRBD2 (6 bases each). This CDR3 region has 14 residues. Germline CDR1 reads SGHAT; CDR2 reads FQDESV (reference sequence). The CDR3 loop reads CASSKPEGGRKQNF. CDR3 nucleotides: TGTGCCAGCAGCAAACCCGAGGGGGGCCGGAAGCAGAACTTC.

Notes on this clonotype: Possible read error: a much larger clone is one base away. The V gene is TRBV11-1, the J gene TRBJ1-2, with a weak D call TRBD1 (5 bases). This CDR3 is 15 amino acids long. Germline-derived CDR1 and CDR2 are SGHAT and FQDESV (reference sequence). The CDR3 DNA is TGTGCCAGCAGCCGATCCAGGGAGGCTGGGAATGGCAACACCTTC. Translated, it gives CASSRSREAGNGNTF.

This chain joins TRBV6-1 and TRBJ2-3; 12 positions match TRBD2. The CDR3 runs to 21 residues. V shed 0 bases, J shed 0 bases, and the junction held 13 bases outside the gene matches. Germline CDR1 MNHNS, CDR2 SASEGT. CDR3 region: CASSEAVIGLAGCTSTDTQYF. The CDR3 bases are TGTGCCAGCAGTGAAGCGGTGATAGGACTAGCGGGATGCACTAGCACAGATACGCAGTATTTT.

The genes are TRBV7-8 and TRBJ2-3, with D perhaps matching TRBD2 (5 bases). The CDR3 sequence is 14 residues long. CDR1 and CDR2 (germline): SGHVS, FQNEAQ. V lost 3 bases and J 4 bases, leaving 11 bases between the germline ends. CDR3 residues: CASSLGSKADTQYF. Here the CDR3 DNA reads TGTGCCAGCAGCTTGGGGAGTAAAGCAGATACGCAGTATTTT.

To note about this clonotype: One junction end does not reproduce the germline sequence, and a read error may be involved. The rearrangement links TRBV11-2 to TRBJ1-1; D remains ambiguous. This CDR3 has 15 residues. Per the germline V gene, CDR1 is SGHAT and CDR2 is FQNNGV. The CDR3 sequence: CACSLTTEGGTEAFF. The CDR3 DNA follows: TGTGCCTGCAGCTTAACTACAGAGGGAGGAACTGAAGCTTTCTTT.

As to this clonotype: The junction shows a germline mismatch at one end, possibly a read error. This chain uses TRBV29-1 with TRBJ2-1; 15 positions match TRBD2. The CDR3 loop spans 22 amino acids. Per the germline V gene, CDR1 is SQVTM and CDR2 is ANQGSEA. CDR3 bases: TGCATCGTTGACCACCCCGTTTTGCCGGGACTAGCGGGGGGTAATTCCTACAATGAGCAGTTCTTC. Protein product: CIVDHPVLPGLAGGNSYNEQFF.

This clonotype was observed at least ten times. CDR3 in amino acids: CASSRDHATDTQYF. The CDR3 DNA sequence: TGCGCCAGCAGCCGGGACCATGCCACAGATACGCAGTATTTT. The J gene is TRBJ2-3, the V gene TRBV5-1; TRBD1 or TRBD2 may be the D gene (5 bases each). Germline CDR1 reads SGHRS; CDR2 reads YFSETQ. The CDR3 has 14 residues. The germline V and J ends were trimmed by 4 bases and 2 bases, with 11 bases remaining between them.

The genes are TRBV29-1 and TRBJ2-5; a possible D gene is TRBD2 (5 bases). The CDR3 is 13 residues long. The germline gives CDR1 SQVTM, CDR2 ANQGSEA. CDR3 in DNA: TGCAACGTCTCGAACAGAGGGCAAGAGACCCAGTACTTC. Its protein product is CNVSNRGQETQYF. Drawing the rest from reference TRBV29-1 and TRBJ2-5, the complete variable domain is SAVISQKPSRDICQRGTSLTIQCQVDSQVTMMFWYRQQPGQSLTLIATANQGSEATYESGFVIDKFPISRPNLTFSTLTVSNMSPEDSSIYLCNVSNRGQETQYFGPGTRLLVL.

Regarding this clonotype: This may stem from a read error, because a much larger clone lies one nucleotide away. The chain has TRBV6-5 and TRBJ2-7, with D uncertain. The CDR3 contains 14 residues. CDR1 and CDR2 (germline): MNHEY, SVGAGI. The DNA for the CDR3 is TGTGCCAACAGTTACGTCCGTAACTCCTACGAGCAGTACTTC. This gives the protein CANSYVRNSYEQYF.